This T cell receptor (beta chain) was identified during a study of PD-1 blockade in classical Hodgkin lymphoma (dated by TCRdb to the early 2020s). With regard to the full study: Nivolumab dosing was 3 mg/kg intravenously every 2 weeks, continuing until either disease progression or unacceptable toxicity. The study used TCR beta sequencing and CyTOF to define a peripheral blood immune signature of response to PD-1 blockade in classical Hodgkin lymphoma.

Summary of the overall study and its limitations: Baseline TCR diversity was reported to be lower in newly diagnosed patients than in healthy donors, and even lower in relapsed/refractory patients. Baseline diversity similar to that of newly diagnosed patients was observed in trial patients achieving complete response, whereas significantly lower diversity was observed in partial responders and progressors. CD4+ but not CD8+ TCR diversity rose significantly by C4D1 (p=0.0027 vs p=0.16), most apparent in complete responders (p=0.02). The study was limited to a single clinical trial cohort, and causes of repertoire differences, possibly disease activity or prior therapy, remained undefined. Lower diversity was seen in patients whose nivolumab began less than 1 year after ASCT, and these patients were left out of later analyses so that immune reconstitution would not confound the results.

Points on this clone: Its antigen is still unknown. No much larger clone is present one base from it, and per-base qualities are unavailable.

Explained via the paper, the time point label denotes: cycle 1 day 1 (C1D1), immediately before nivolumab initiation. Every trial patient had relapsed after autologous stem cell transplantation, and cohorts A, B and C differed in prior brentuximab vedotin exposure. The trial cohort was composed of about 60 patients with relapsed/refractory classical Hodgkin lymphoma, for whom complete response, partial response or progressive disease was recorded as best overall response. Single-agent nivolumab was administered to trial patients in the multi-cohort phase II CheckMate 205 trial. An independent review committee assessed best overall response using the 2007 International Working Group response criteria. Trial PBMCs were obtained immediately prior to nivolumab initiation (C1D1) and on therapy at cycle 2 day 1 and cycle 4 day 1. Peripheral blood was collected in 8 mL Vacutainer Cell Preparation Tubes, from which PBMCs were isolated by centrifugation and then cryopreserved.

The Qiagen DNeasy kit was used to extract genomic DNA both from unsorted PBMCs and from the negatively selected CD4+ and CD8+ fractions. TCR beta CDR3 regions were subjected to amplification by immunoSEQ multiplex PCR with primers that anneal to V and J segments. A synthetic immune receptor repertoire was used to minimize amplification bias, and remaining bias was computationally removed after sequencing. Turning to the authors' computational methods: Repertoire diversity was quantified as the Shannon entropy index using custom Python scripts. The unsorted, CD4+ and CD8+ repertoires were each analyzed separately, with the exception of combined analyses, where CD4+ and CD8+ sequences were merged in silico. A clone counted as expanded when the clone's frequency after treatment rose at least 2-fold relative to C1D1, and clones undetected at baseline were given a pseudocount of 0.5. Clones with 0 or 1 copy at C1D1 were defined as singleton clones, while clones with 2 or more copies were defined as non-singleton clones. By matching protein sequences in sorted samples from the same patient, clones expanded in unsorted samples were annotated as CD4+, CD8+ or unknown. Wilcoxon tests on paired samples were used to test changes in diversity from C1D1 to C4D1. Imported from immuneACCESS, the table was reduced by TCRdb to in-frame sequences with V and J called. These copies leave out some clones; in studies compared against another copy, an unresolved V gene accounts for under half, and the cause of the remainder is not known. V and J calls and clone size follow that table, whereas D and trimming were derived from the DNA. The sample records about 42,000 clones, approximately 71% of which are singletons. The ten largest clones add up to around 3% of the sample.

Counted from cysteine to phenylalanine, this CDR3 has 15 amino acids. Only the CDR3 DNA is retained, 45 bases long and in frame from the first base. The germline V gene supplies CDR1 KGHSH and CDR2 LQKENI. V lost 2 bases and J lost 0 bases; the stretch between them is 8 bases long. The receptor was derived from a human donor with classical Hodgkin lymphoma. The material was peripheral blood mononuclear cells (PBMCs), obtained at baseline. Here the chain combines TRBV18 and TRBJ1-3, and possibly TRBD1, on 5 matching bases. The CDR3 loop reads CASSPSDISGNTIYF. The DNA reads as follows: TGTGCCAGCTCACCATCGGACATCTCTGGAAACACCATATATTTT.